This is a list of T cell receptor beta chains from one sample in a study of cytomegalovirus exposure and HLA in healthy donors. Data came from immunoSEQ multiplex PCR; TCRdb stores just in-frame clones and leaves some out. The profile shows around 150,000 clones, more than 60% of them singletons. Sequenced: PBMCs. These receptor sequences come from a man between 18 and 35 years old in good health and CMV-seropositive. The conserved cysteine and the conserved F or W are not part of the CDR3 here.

ASSFGGGGYNEQF	TRBV5-7	TRBJ2-1
ATSRDRAVGSYEQY	TRBV15	TRBJ2-7
ALGQMNTEAF	TRBV7-7	TRBJ1-1
ASSLRAGQDTQY	TRBV5-1	TRBJ2-3
ASGGQGLGEQY	TRBV7-9	TRBJ2-7
ARSCQVDRTNYGYT	TRBV5-3	TRBJ1-2
ASSGLTGPYNSPLH	TRBV5-1	TRBJ1-6
ASSEITNTGELF	TRBV2	TRBJ2-2
ASSLAHGGANEQF	TRBV7-6	TRBJ2-1
ASSTKHSARGYEQY	TRBV5-4	TRBJ2-7
ASSEGRNNQPQH	TRBV6-1	TRBJ1-5
ASSEARFGEAF	TRBV2	TRBJ1-1
ASSPGGYEQY	TRBV18	TRBJ2-7
ASSKYPQGVGYEQY	TRBV21-1	TRBJ2-7
ASSPVGGMTYEQY	TRBV7-9	TRBJ2-7
ASSPGTSSWEQY	TRBV6-5	TRBJ2-7
ASSTRESSYNEQF	TRBV19	TRBJ2-1
ASSYSPDSRPH	TRBV6-5	TRBJ1-5
ASSLGQGGQY	TRBV5-6	TRBJ2-7
ASRRKMGTGLNQPQH	TRBV28	TRBJ1-5
ASSFSSGRETQY	TRBV7-9	TRBJ2-5
SVGGSYNEQF	TRBV29-1	TRBJ2-1
ASKALGGEGKLF	TRBV27	TRBJ1-4
ASSPPTGGTDTQY	TRBV18	TRBJ2-3
ASSLDRATDTQY	TRBV7-3	TRBJ2-3
ASSWDRDQPQH	TRBV13	TRBJ1-5
ASSDRDSRMNTEAF	TRBV11-2	TRBJ1-1
ATGGQDEKLF	TRBV12-5	TRBJ1-4
ASSFFAGNYGYT	TRBV28	TRBJ1-2
ASKMGGLAF	TRBV28	TRBJ1-1
ASSPYAGQGGGEQY	TRBV4-1	TRBJ2-7
ASSGLVSRGETQY	TRBV5-1	TRBJ2-5
ASSSLSNTGELF	TRBV5-4	TRBJ2-2
ATRPGGQPNTGELF	TRBV5-1	TRBJ2-2
ASSYSTSGPYEQY	TRBV6-5	TRBJ2-7
ASSSQIQGTEAF	TRBV7-8	TRBJ1-1
ATAVRPLSNQPQH	TRBV6-1	TRBJ1-5
ASSVRGGQPYQETQY	TRBV9	TRBJ2-5
ASSLIQMNNEQF	TRBV7-9	TRBJ2-1
ASMNRGNQPQH	TRBV2	TRBJ1-5
ATSRDPGTKNIQY	TRBV15	TRBJ2-4
ASSLRTGVGTEAF	TRBV27	TRBJ1-1
ASSLAAGGRGETQY	TRBV7-2	TRBJ2-5
AWSLGGAGKLF	TRBV30	TRBJ1-4
ASSGPTSGSYEQY	TRBV28	TRBJ2-7
ASSRLAETHVYEQF	TRBV4-2	TRBJ2-1
ASIGVRAGFYEQY	TRBV5-1	TRBJ2-7
ASSYSRGPGANVLT	TRBV6-7	TRBJ2-6
AISVTGEETQY	TRBV10-3	TRBJ2-5
ASSPPGTGTEQY	TRBV5-4	TRBJ2-7